This TCR beta chain was retrieved from a study of naive and memory T cell subsets. Per the germline V gene, CDR1 is SEHNR and CDR2 is FQNEAQ (reference sequence). Trimming cost V 5 bases and J 5 bases; bases outside gene matches: 6. The CDR3 contains 13 residues. An equimolar mix of two oligonucleotides served as the beta constant-region primer for TRBC1 and TRBC2. TCRdb reprocessed the UMI-ligation and nested PCR reads via MiXCR and lists one record per CDR3 protein. The table lists approximately 140,000 distinct CDR3 sequences, over 15% of them singletons. This clonotype occurred a few times. The specimen was naive CD4+ T cells from blood. The chain is built from TRBV7-9 and TRBJ2-7; 7 nucleotides line up with TRBD1. This receptor was identified in a human donor in good health. The CDR3 DNA follows: TGTGCCAGCAGCATTGGACAGGTCAACGAGCAGTACTTC. The encoded protein is CASSIGQVNEQYF.